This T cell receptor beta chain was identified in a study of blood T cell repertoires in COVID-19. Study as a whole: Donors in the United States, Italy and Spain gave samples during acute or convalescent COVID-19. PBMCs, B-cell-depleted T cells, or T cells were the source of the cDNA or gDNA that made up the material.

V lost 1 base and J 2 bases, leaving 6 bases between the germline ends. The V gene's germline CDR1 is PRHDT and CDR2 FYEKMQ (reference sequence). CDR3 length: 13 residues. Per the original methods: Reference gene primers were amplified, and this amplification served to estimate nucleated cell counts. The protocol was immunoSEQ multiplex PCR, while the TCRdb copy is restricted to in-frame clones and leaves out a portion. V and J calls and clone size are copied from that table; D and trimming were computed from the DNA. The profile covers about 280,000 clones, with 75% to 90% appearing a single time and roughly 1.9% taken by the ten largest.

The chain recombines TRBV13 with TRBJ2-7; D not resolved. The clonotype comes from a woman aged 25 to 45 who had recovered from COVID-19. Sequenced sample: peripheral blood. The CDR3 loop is CASSLDGAYEQYF. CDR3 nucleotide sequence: TGTGCCAGCAGCTTAGACGGTGCCTACGAGCAGTACTTC.